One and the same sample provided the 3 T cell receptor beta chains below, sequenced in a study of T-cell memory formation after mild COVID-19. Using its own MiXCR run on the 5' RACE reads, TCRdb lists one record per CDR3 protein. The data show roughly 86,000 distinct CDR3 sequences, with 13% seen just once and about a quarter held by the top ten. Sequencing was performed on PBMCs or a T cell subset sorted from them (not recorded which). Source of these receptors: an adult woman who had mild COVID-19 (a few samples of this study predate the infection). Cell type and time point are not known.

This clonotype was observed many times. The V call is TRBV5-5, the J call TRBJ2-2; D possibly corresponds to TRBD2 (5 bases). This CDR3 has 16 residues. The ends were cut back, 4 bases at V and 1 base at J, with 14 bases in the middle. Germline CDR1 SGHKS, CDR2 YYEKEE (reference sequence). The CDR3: CASSRGLWENTGELFF. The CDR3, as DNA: TGTGCCAGCAGCCGCGGGTTGTGGGAGAACACCGGGGAGCTGTTTTTT.

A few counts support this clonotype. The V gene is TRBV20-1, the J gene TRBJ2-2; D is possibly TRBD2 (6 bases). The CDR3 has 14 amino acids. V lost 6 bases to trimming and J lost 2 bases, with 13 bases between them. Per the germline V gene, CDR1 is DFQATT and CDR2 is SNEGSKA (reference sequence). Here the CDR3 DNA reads TGCAGTGCCCCGGGGGAATTCAACACCGGGGAGCTGTTTTTT. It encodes CSAPGEFNTGELFF.

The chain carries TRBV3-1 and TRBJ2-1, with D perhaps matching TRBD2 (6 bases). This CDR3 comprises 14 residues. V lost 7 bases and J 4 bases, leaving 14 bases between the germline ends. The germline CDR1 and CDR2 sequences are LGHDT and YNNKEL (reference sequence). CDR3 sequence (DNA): TGTGCCAGCAATCGCGGGGTAAATTACAATGAGCAGTTCTTC. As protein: CASNRGVNYNEQFF.